The rows below give T cell receptor beta chains drawn from one sample of a study of regulatory T cells in long-lasting Graves disease. TCRdb ran MiXCR on the multiplex PCR reads and lists one entry per CDR3 protein. This table holds 200,000 to 250,000 distinct CDR3 sequences, about 16% found once. The source material was peripheral blood mononuclear cells (PBMCs), sampled at new diagnosis, from a patient treated with antithyroid drugs. The receptors were sampled from a female donor with Graves disease. The CDR3 runs from the conserved cysteine through the conserved F or W. Fields, in order: V gene, J gene, clone size, D gene, CDR3 DNA, CDR3 protein. D genes are given only for firm matches. The size of a clone is reported for some rows only, either as once, few or many, or as a class for expanded clones.

>TRBV15|TRBJ2-3|many|.
TGTGCCACCATTCCGCATCCTACTAGCACAGATACGCAGTATTTT
CATIPHPTSTDTQYF
>TRBV7-9|TRBJ1-6|many|.
TGTGCCAGCAGCCACGACTTGACTAATTCACCCCTCCACTTT
CASSHDLTNSPLHF
>TRBV18|TRBJ1-5|many|.
TGTGCCAGCTCCCGGACGGACCCAGGAGGTGAGCCCCAGCATTTT
CASSRTDPGGEPQHF
>TRBV7-8|TRBJ1-2|many|.
TGTGCCAGCAGCCTAGACCTACAGACAGACTATGGCTACACCTTC
CASSLDLQTDYGYTF
>TRBV6-1|TRBJ2-7|many|.
TGTGCCAGCAGCCTCGGATGGGGTGACGCGTCCTACGAGCAGTACTTC
CASSLGWGDASYEQYF
>TRBV7-9|TRBJ2-3|many|.
TGTGCCAGCAGCTATCGGTCCGGGCGGGCGCGGCCAGATACGCAGTATTTT
CASSYRSGRARPDTQYF
>TRBV28|TRBJ2-1|.|.
TGTGCCAGCATCAACAGGGCTGCCGACAATGAGCAGTTCTTC
CASINRAADNEQFF
>TRBV6-2/TRBV6-3|TRBJ2-4|.|.
TGTGCCAGCACCAACCGGGACTCCCAGTACTTC
CASTNRDSQYF
>TRBV10-3|TRBJ1-1|many|.
TGTGCCATCAGTCAACAGGGAGACACTGAAGCTTTCTTT
CAISQQGDTEAFF
>TRBV6-2/TRBV6-3|TRBJ2-7|many|TRBD2
TGTGCCAGCAGTGACTATTTTTCCGGGACTAGCGGGTCCTACGAGCAGTACTTC
CASSDYFSGTSGSYEQYF
>TRBV10-3|TRBJ1-4|many|TRBD1
TGTGCCATCAGCCACCGGGACAGCGAAAAACTGTTTTTT
CAISHRDSEKLFF
>TRBV12-3/TRBV12-4|TRBJ2-5|many|TRBD2
TGTGCCAGCAGTTTAAGCGGGAGGATCCAAGAGACCCAGTACTTC
CASSLSGRIQETQYF
>TRBV6-5|TRBJ2-5|many|.
TGTGCCAGCAGTTACGGTGCAGTCCAAGAGACCCAGTACTTC
CASSYGAVQETQYF
>TRBV20-1|TRBJ2-7|many|TRBD2
TGCAGTGCTAGAGATCTAGCGGACTCCTACGAGCAGTACTTC
CSARDLADSYEQYF
>TRBV18|TRBJ2-3|many|.
TGTGCCAGCTCAGCGGATACGCAGTATTTT
CASSADTQYF
>TRBV7-9|TRBJ2-7|many|.
TGTGCCAGCAGCTTAGTCGGAGCAGGTCCCTACGAGCAGTACTTC
CASSLVGAGPYEQYF
>TRBV28|TRBJ2-3|many|.
TGTGCCAGCAGTTTAAGGGCTGAACGTGAGTATTTT
CASSLRAEREYF
>TRBV28|TRBJ2-7|many|.
TGTGCCATCACCGGACGCATCGCGCCCTACGAGCAGTACTTC
CAITGRIAPYEQYF
>TRBV20-1|TRBJ2-7|few|.
TGCAGTGCTAGGCGTCTAGTGGAAGAGCAGTACTTC
CSARRLVEEQYF
>TRBV6-1|TRBJ2-3|many|TRBD1
TGTGCCAGCAGAGGCGTCCCGGGACAGCGCACAGATACGCAGTATTTT
CASRGVPGQRTDTQYF
>TRBV7-3|TRBJ2-1|few|TRBD2
TGTGCCAGCAGCCCCCGACCACTAGCGGGAGACGAGCAGTTCTTC
CASSPRPLAGDEQFF
>TRBV19|TRBJ2-7|many|TRBD1
TGTGCCAGTAGAGCGAGGGACAGGGGGCTTGAGCAGTACTTC
CASRARDRGLEQYF
>TRBV28|TRBJ1-5|many|.
TGTGCCAGCAGTTTTTCAGGGTTCAATCAGCCCCAGCATTTT
CASSFSGFNQPQHF
>TRBV5-1|TRBJ2-3|many|TRBD2
TGCGCCAGCAGCTTTGAGCGGGGAGTGGTTACAGATACGCAGTATTTT
CASSFERGVVTDTQYF
>TRBV7-3|TRBJ2-2|few|TRBD1
TGTGCCAGCAGCTTATGGACAGGGGGGACCGGGGAGCTGTTTTTT
CASSLWTGGTGELFF
>TRBV12-3/TRBV12-4|TRBJ1-1|many|.
TGTGCCAGCAGAGCCAGGGAGGTCTCTGAAGCTTTCTTT
CASRAREVSEAFF
>TRBV4-2|TRBJ2-1|few|TRBD2
TGTGCCAGCAGCCAAGTAGCCGGGACTATAGGTAATGAGCAGTTCTTC
CASSQVAGTIGNEQFF
>TRBV7-2|TRBJ2-3|few|.
TGTGCCAGCAGCCCCCACAGGGACCTAGATACGCAGTATTTT
CASSPHRDLDTQYF
>TRBV6-1|TRBJ2-5|many|.
TGTGCCAGCAAGGGCCTCGAACCCGGGCCCCAGTACTTC
CASKGLEPGPQYF
>TRBV3-1|TRBJ1-5|many|.
TGTGCCAGCAGTCCCGGGGCAGGGGGCAATCAGCCCCAGCATTTT
CASSPGAGGNQPQHF
>TRBV3-1|TRBJ2-3|.|TRBD2
TGTGCCAGCAGCCAAGAGTTGAGCGGGAGGTTGACAGATACGCAGTATTTT
CASSQELSGRLTDTQYF
>TRBV7-3|TRBJ2-7|few|TRBD2
TGTGCCAGCAGCTCCTGTACAACAACTAGCGGGAGATCCTACGAGCAGTACTTC
CASSSCTTTSGRSYEQYF
>TRBV20-1|TRBJ2-3|.|.
TGCAGTGCCCGGGGTCGGGCAGATACGCAGTATTTT
CSARGRADTQYF
>TRBV24-1|TRBJ2-5|few|.
TGTGCCACCGGGGGGCAGGAGACCCAGTACTTC
CATGGQETQYF
>TRBV7-9|TRBJ1-4|many|.
TGTGCCAGCAGCGCTGCCGGGGAAAAACTGTTTTTT
CASSAAGEKLFF
>TRBV6-5|TRBJ1-6|many|.
TGTGCCAGCAGTTACCGAGCCAGGGCCAATTCACCCCTCCACTTT
CASSYRARANSPLHF
>TRBV4-3|TRBJ2-1|.|TRBD2
TGCGCCAGCAGCCAAGCGAGGGGCGGGAGGGGATACAATGAGCAGTTCTTC
CASSQARGGRGYNEQFF
>TRBV12-3/TRBV12-4|TRBJ2-1|many|TRBD2
TGTGCCAGCAGTCCCAAGGCAGCCAGCGGGAGTGTAAATGAGCAGTTCTTC
CASSPKAASGSVNEQFF
>TRBV6-1|TRBJ2-2|many|TRBD1
TGTGCCAGCAGGACGGACAGGGGGTTCGGGGAGCTGTTTTTT
CASRTDRGFGELFF
>TRBV6-2/TRBV6-3|TRBJ1-2|many|.
TGTGCCAGCAGTCAAAAGCCACAGGGACCCGGCTATGGCTACACCTTC
CASSQKPQGPGYGYTF
>TRBV4-2|TRBJ2-3|once|.
TGTGCCAGCAGCCGCCAGGGGAGCGGGATGGGAGATACGCAGTATTTT
CASSRQGSGMGDTQYF
>TRBV7-9|TRBJ2-3|few|TRBD2
TGTGCCAGCAGTTATAGCGGGAGGGCCTTCACAGATACGCAGTATTTT
CASSYSGRAFTDTQYF
>TRBV3-1|TRBJ2-1|many|.
TGTGCCAGCAGCCAAGATTTAAACCCATACAATGAGCAGTTCTTC
CASSQDLNPYNEQFF
>TRBV18|TRBJ2-7|many|.
TGTGCCAGCTCACCACCGGATGCGCGGGAGCAGTACTTC
CASSPPDAREQYF
>TRBV3-1|TRBJ1-2|many|TRBD1
TGTGCCAGCAGACCGGGACAGGTACCTCATGGCTACACCTTC
CASRPGQVPHGYTF
>TRBV28|TRBJ1-5|.|.
TGTGCCAGCAGCTTGGGTTCAGGCGGCAATCAGCCCCAGCATTTT
CASSLGSGGNQPQHF
>TRBV2|TRBJ2-5|many|.
TGTGCCGGCACTGGCCTCGAGGGGGAGACCCAGTACTTC
CAGTGLEGETQYF
>TRBV7-2|TRBJ1-5|many|.
TGTGCCAGCAGCTTACCTAATCAGCCCCAGCATTTT
CASSLPNQPQHF
>TRBV6-2/TRBV6-3|TRBJ2-2|few|TRBD2
TGTGCCAGCAGCGAGACAGCGGGAGGGCTAAACACCGGGGAGCTGTTTTTT
CASSETAGGLNTGELFF
>TRBV11-3|TRBJ1-1|many|.
TGTGCCAGCAGCTTAGTCAGGGCGGCTGAAGCTTTCTTT
CASSLVRAAEAFF
>TRBV2|TRBJ2-7|many|.
TGTGCCAGCCGCCGGGGGGCTGCCTACGAGCAGTACTTC
CASRRGAAYEQYF